Listed below are T cell receptor beta chains from one sample, sequenced in a study of shared clonotypes between healthy human individuals. Here immunoSEQ multiplex PCR was the method, and the copy in TCRdb shows in-frame clones only, minus some. In the table there are more than 2 million clones, 90% to 96% of which are singletons. Material for sequencing was naive CD4+ T cells sorted from blood. The receptors were gathered from a man in his late teens or twenties in good health. Each CDR3 is given without its conserved first and last residue. Where a row states a size, it is once, few, many or the class of an expanded clone; other rows omit it.

length	V	size	J	CDR3
15	TRBV4-2	-	TRBJ2-6	ASGADQSTSGANVLT
13	TRBV5-1	-	TRBJ2-1	ASSLDVSGGDEQF
16	TRBV7-9	-	TRBJ2-1	ASSSRGGQLSSYNEQF
11	TRBV27	-	TRBJ1-6	ASSPNLNSPLH
13	TRBV19	-	TRBJ2-7	ASSIDGTGVGEQY
12	TRBV30	once	TRBJ2-5	AWRRDSRRGTQY
16	TRBV5-1	-	TRBJ2-6	ASSLDNSGGAGANVLT
9	TRBV2	-	TRBJ2-7	ASSQTYEQY
12	TRBV19	-	TRBJ1-2	ASSAQGTGHGYT
9	TRBV10-3	-	TRBJ1-1	ATQGNTEAF
13	TRBV4-1	-	TRBJ2-3	ASSPGLFSTDTQY
14	TRBV21-1	-	TRBJ2-3	ASSGTSGPCTDTQY
12	TRBV6-1	-	TRBJ2-7	ASNQRQGSYEQY
10	TRBV9	few	TRBJ1-2	ASSEGPYGYT
12	TRBV5-1	-	TRBJ2-2	ASRLRGDTGELF
14	TRBV15	-	TRBJ2-1	ATSRDRLAGGYEQF
11	TRBV6-5	-	TRBJ2-1	ASSTYTPNEQF
11	TRBV28	-	TRBJ1-1	ASSPMVGTEAF
14	TRBV5-1	-	TRBJ2-3	ASSLQGVLSTDTQY
10	TRBV28	-	TRBJ1-4	ASRAGTEKLF
13	TRBV2	-	TRBJ1-6	ASSVGQGGASPLH
13	TRBV4-1	-	TRBJ1-3	ASSQDRGSGNTIY
11	TRBV18	-	TRBJ2-7	ASSTGALYEQY
12	TRBV7-6	-	TRBJ1-6	ASSPQGSNSPLH
11	TRBV18	-	TRBJ1-1	ASSSDRNTEAF
13	TRBV18	-	TRBJ1-4	ASSPPLEPNEKLF
12	TRBV10-1	-	TRBJ2-7	ASSESGQPYEQY
13	TRBV10-2	-	TRBJ1-1	ASSESLGSNTEAF
11	TRBV5-6	-	TRBJ1-2	ASTWDRNYGYT
13	TRBV6-5	once	TRBJ1-2	ASSYGTGTNYGYT
13	TRBV27	-	TRBJ2-7	ASSLGWEGWREQY
14	TRBV30	-	TRBJ2-5	AWSAPGLGERGTQY
16	TRBV6-7	-	TRBJ2-2	ASSFGQGAFANTGELF
10	TRBV2	-	TRBJ1-2	ASKGTVPGYT
11	TRBV6-6	-	TRBJ2-1	ASNQGINNEQF
12	TRBV5-1	-	TRBJ2-1	ASSLEGGYNEQF
12	TRBV4-3	-	TRBJ1-2	ASSRDRSNYGYT
14	TRBV19	-	TRBJ1-6	ASPEDTLSYNSPLH
14	TRBV10-3	-	TRBJ2-2	AISESMRHATGELF
11	TRBV7-9	-	TRBJ1-1	ASSLGVLAEAF